This T cell receptor (beta chain) was found in a study of T cells in Graves' hyperthyroidism and ophthalmopathy (dated by TCRdb to between 2019 and 2020). For the wider study: Peripheral blood was collected at initial diagnosis, before any treatment. To identify distinguishing TCR V-J signatures, a discovery cohort of around 100 patients was used, comprising 43 with Graves' ophthalmopathy and around 57 with stable Graves' hyperthyroidism. Whether ophthalmopathy could be predicted prospectively was tested in an independent validation cohort made up of roughly 19 hyperthyroidism patients plus 17 patients who later progressed to ophthalmopathy. The approximately 100 discovery patients were randomly split 7:3 into training and test sets. In addition, the study compared T-cell repertoires in thyroid tissue and in blood from roughly six Graves' hyperthyroidism patients. After sampling, hyperthyroidism patients received methimazole starting at 30 mg daily, and ophthalmopathy patients received high-dose intravenous methylprednisolone. According to the paper, TCR Vbeta CDR3 sequencing was carried out on over 130 peripheral blood samples, which came from fewer than 50 ophthalmopathy, around 75 hyperthyroidism and some 17 progressor patients.

A patient counted as having stable Graves' hyperthyroidism if no progression to ophthalmopathy occurred over 18 months of follow-up. The hyperthyroidism patients were between 18 and 65 years old and newly diagnosed, with a disease duration of less than 2 months. Any patient with an uncontrolled infection, another autoimmune disease, pregnancy or lactation was excluded. Diagnoses relied on clinical symptoms, serum thyroxine and TRAb, thyroid ultrasound and orbital computed tomography. Ficoll-Paque density gradient centrifugation was used to isolate PBMCs from about 9.4 ml of fresh peripheral blood. Total RNA was extracted using Trizol reagent, and RNA quality was assessed on an Agilent 2100 Bioanalyzer. The germline V and J ends show losses of 6 bases and 5 bases respectively, and no gene match explains 2 bases of the junction. From its cysteine to its phenylalanine, the CDR3 spans 14 amino acids. The CDR3 DNA has 42 bases and is translated from base 1. The germline V gene (reference sequence) sets CDR1 to LNHDA and CDR2 to SQIVND.

In regard to this clonotype: Its binding antigen is unknown. One base away there is no much larger clone; base qualities are not given.

What the work shows at the level of the full study, not this receptor alone: No statistical method was used to fix the sample size in advance, and group allocation was not hidden from the investigators. Ophthalmopathy was separated from stable hyperthyroidism by a 13 V-J signature model, with about 88% sensitivity and 81% to 83% specificity obtained in cross-validation and 80%/75% obtained in testing. Most expanded thyroid clonotypes (frequency above 0.001) were also detected in blood, suggesting blood repertoires may reflect thyroid immune responses. In validation, progression to ophthalmopathy was predicted by the model with nearly 71% sensitivity and 72.22% specificity, a median of 6.5 months before onset.

The TCR beta CDR3 regions were amplified from RNA transcripts. The first round of RT-PCR for the TCR CDR3 was performed with the HTBI primer set and the Qiagen OneStep RT-PCR kit. The libraries were constructed in a second round of multiplex PCR and then size-selected and purified. Paired-end sequencing of the libraries was performed with 100 bp reads on an Illumina HiSeq2000. Under the source paper's analysis protocol: Raw data were processed with SOAPnuke, discarding reads with adapters, uncalled bases, mean Phred below 15, or no exact constant-primer or identifier match. COPE v1.2.5 was used to merge the high-quality paired reads, and each unique nucleotide sequence was defined as a clonotype. MiTCR v1.1 was used to align the clonotypes against IMGT TRBV, TRBD and TRBJ reference segments. Only V-J combinations with frequency above 0.0001, covering 98% to 99.2% of repertoires, were analysed. The TCS score was defined as F50 (clonal expansion) divided by E x V (chaos), with BLOSUM62-based TCRdist calculated between CDR3 peptides within each V-J. Welch's t-statistics and random forest reduced 500 to 550 V-J features to 10 to 15, which were used in a naive Bayes classifier (R e1071). The raw public data were reprocessed by TCRdb itself: fastp quality trimming at Q25, MiXCR clonotype calling, in-frame beta chains only. Duplicate CDR3 protein sequences are folded into a single record with the most common DNA and genes. The V and J calls were not made by the authors but by TCRdb's processing. The sample yields 380,000 or so distinct CDR3 sequences; 19% were counted once. Around 4% of the sample lies in the top ten.

This clonotype originated in a woman aged 18-29 years with Graves' hyperthyroidism. Recombination joined TRBV19 with TRBJ2-2; 11 junctional bases match TRBD1. Material: blood. The nucleotide sequence is TGTGCCAGTAGCCGGGACAGGGGGACCGGGGAGCTGTTTTTT. Its coded protein is CASSRDRGTGELFF.